This T cell receptor beta chain was retrieved from a study of cytomegalovirus exposure and HLA in healthy donors (dated by TCRdb to 2016 to 2017). Regarding the complete study: According to a later analysis, the approximately 120 validation repertoires were produced on the same platform as the 666 repertoires of the first cohort. Besides the first cohort of under 700 subjects, a separate validation cohort made up of 120 different subjects was used. To predict cytomegalovirus infection status, the study brought together high-throughput TCR immunosequencing, statistical association of individual TCRs with disease status, and machine learning. The aim of the study was to test whether cataloging public T cell receptors could identify signatures of past pathogen exposure. Study-wide findings and limitations: The authors suggested that the approach could potentially be extended to other disease states and immunological phenotypes. In vitro tests confirmed that a few of the cytomegalovirus-associated TCR beta chains recognize cytomegalovirus antigens. The classifier was reported to diagnose cytomegalovirus status with high specificity and sensitivity in both the original cohort and the validation cohort. A later analysis had no HLA typing for the validation cohort, so co-occurrence there was scored across all 120 repertoires. A later analysis found that TCRs clustered in the first cohort also tended to co-occur in the 130 or so validation repertoires, with 94% of cluster scores above 0. Most TCR sequences were seen in very few donors, while some public TCRs were found in many individuals. A total of 150 or so TCR beta chains were listed by the study as associated with cytomegalovirus.

Library method: the immunoSEQ multiplex PCR assay. The original methods were these. To diagnose cytomegalovirus status from the catalog of TCR beta chain sequences, a statistical classification framework was built. What TCRdb holds here is the immuneACCESS table cut down to in-frame rearrangements. Part of the clones is not present; checked against another copy, under half of the missing clones reflect an unresolved V gene, and the others are unexplained. V, J and clone size are those of that table, while D and trimming were read from the DNA. Here the sample has 99,000 or so clones; about 88% occur a single time. The ten largest clones represent 3% to 4% of the sample. V was cut back by 4 bases and J by 4 bases, leaving a gap of 13 bases between them. From cysteine to phenylalanine, the CDR3 is 14 amino acids long. The kept DNA is CDR3 alone, 42 bases in frame from the first base. Looking up the germline V gene (reference sequence) yields CDR1 LNHDA and CDR2 SQIVND.

The donors were included in the validation cohort of roughly 130 subjects, a group kept apart from the roughly 680-subject first cohort. On this clone: Its antigen remains unidentified. No base quality information exists; no much larger clone differs at one position.

The receptor was isolated from a woman between 18 and 29 years old in good health and CMV-seropositive. Recombination connected TRBV19 to TRBJ1-1, with a tentative D gene TRBD1 over 6 matching bases. The sequencing sample was made of PBMCs. CDR3 sequence: CASSRHRESTEAFF. The base sequence is TGTGCCAGTAGTAGACACAGGGAAAGCACTGAAGCTTTCTTT.